This passage covers 21 T cell receptor beta chains from one sample sequenced in a study of cytomegalovirus exposure and HLA in healthy donors. Using immunoSEQ multiplex PCR, the repertoire was profiled, and TCRdb retains in-frame clones only, with some absent. The profile covers roughly 84,000 clones, with roughly 93% appearing a single time and around 2.1% taken by the ten largest. Sequencing input: PBMCs. The receptor set was obtained from a man between 25 and 39 years old in good health and CMV-seronegative.

The V and J genes are TRBV2 and TRBJ2-1; D might be TRBD1 (5 bases). This CDR3 is 14 amino acids long. Germline V lookup: CDR1 SNHLY, CDR2 FYNNEI. Trimming shortened V by 3 bases and J by 5 bases, and 11 bases separated the two germline ends. In DNA form, the CDR3 reads TGTGCCAGCAGTGACAGATCAGGGAACAATGAGCAGTTCTTC. It yields the protein CASSDRSGNNEQFF.

V gene TRBV29-1 combines with J gene TRBJ2-2, with 8 nucleotides matching TRBD1. There are 11 residues in the CDR3. CDR1 and CDR2 from the germline V gene are SQVTM and ANQGSEA. The V segment lost 6 bases and the J segment 6 bases; nucleotides outside the gene matches: 0. The CDR3: CSVDRAGELFF. The CDR3 DNA reads as TGCAGCGTGGACAGGGCCGGGGAGCTGTTTTTT.

The chain couples TRBV29-1 to TRBJ2-6; 8 bases are a match to TRBD1. The CDR3 is made up of 19 amino acids. Losses at the gene ends were 5 bases for V and 0 bases for J; bases not matched to a gene: 15. Germline-derived CDR1 and CDR2 are SQVTM and ANQGSEA. The CDR3 DNA is TGCAGCGTTTACGGACAGGGCGGACTTACCCACTCTGGGGCCAACGTCCTGACTTTC. It yields the protein CSVYGQGGLTHSGANVLTF.

This chain links TRBV7-3 with TRBJ2-1; D gene ambiguous. Trimming left V 4 bases short and J 11 bases short, with 15 bases between. The germline V gene has CDR1 SGHTA and CDR2 FQGTGA. This CDR3 is 13 amino acids long. This chain's CDR3 is CASSSPERSQQFF. CDR3 nucleotide sequence: TGTGCCAGCAGCTCCCCTGAGAGGAGCCAGCAGTTCTTC.

The CDR3 region is CATTEYQETQYF. DNA for the CDR3: TGTGCCACTACAGAGTACCAAGAGACCCAGTACTTC. The rearrangement joins TRBV18 to TRBJ2-5, with unresolved D. This CDR3 has 12 residues. Germline V gene data show CDR1 as KGHSH and CDR2 as LQKENI. V gave up 10 bases and J gave up 0 bases, with 9 bases separating them.

The CDR3 DNA reads TGTGCCAGCAGTGAAGTTATAACCCAGACAGATACGCAGTATTTT. This sequence encodes CASSEVITQTDTQYF. The chain recombines TRBV2 with TRBJ2-3; D is unclear. The V and J ends lost 1 base and 3 bases respectively, with 11 bases between them. The CDR3 is made up of 15 amino acids. Germline-derived CDR1 and CDR2 are SNHLY and FYNNEI. Full variable domain (missing parts from reference TRBV2 and TRBJ2-3): EPEVTQTPSHQVTQMGQEVILRCVPISNHLYFYWYRQILGQKVEFLVSFYNNEISEKSEIFDDQFSVERPDGSNFTLKIRSTKLEDSAMYFCASSEVITQTDTQYFGPGTRLTVL.

This chain links TRBV29-1 with TRBJ1-3, with 7 nucleotides matching TRBD1. Germline V CDR1 and CDR2: SQVTM, ANQGSEA. V gave up 7 bases and J gave up 2 bases; unmatched junction bases: 5. This CDR3 has 13 amino acids. CDR3 sequence (DNA): TGCAGCGCCCGAGACAGGGCTGGAAACACCATATATTTT. Its protein is CSARDRAGNTIYF.

V usage is TRBV11-2 and J usage is TRBJ2-1; tentatively, D is TRBD2 (6 bases). Germline assignment: CDR1 SGHAT and CDR2 FQNNGV. This CDR3 contains 15 residues. The V gene lost 2 bases and the J gene lost 4 bases, with 12 bases spanning the gap. CDR3 residues: CASSLSGGIYNEQFF. The CDR3 coding sequence is TGTGCCAGCAGCTTATCGGGCGGGATTTACAATGAGCAGTTCTTC.

This clone was observed a single time. The chain carries TRBV6-4 and TRBJ1-2, with TRBD1 matching over 7 bases. The germline V gene has CDR1 MRHNA and CDR2 SNTAGT. Unmatched junction bases numbered 10, after V lost 5 bases and J lost 4 bases. The CDR3 covers 15 residues. Here the CDR3 reads CASSWTGRGFYGYTF. As DNA, the CDR3 is TGTGCCAGCAGTTGGACAGGTCGGGGGTTCTATGGCTACACCTTC.

This chain uses TRBV6-6 with TRBJ1-5; D ambiguous. From germline, CDR1 is MNHNY and CDR2 SVGAGI (reference sequence). V was shortened by 5 bases and J by 5 bases, with 13 bases between the two germline ends. The CDR3 runs 14 residues. CDR3 protein: CASSEGFRDQPQHF. The CDR3 nucleotides are TGTGCCAGCAGTGAGGGCTTTAGGGATCAGCCCCAGCATTTT.

The chain couples TRBV5-4 to TRBJ2-3; D gene unclear. CDR1 is SGHNT and CDR2 is YYREEE in the germline V gene (reference sequence). CDR3 length: 15 residues. Trimming took off 0 bases at V and 2 bases at J, with 10 bases between the two ends. CDR3 DNA sequence: TGTGCCAGCAGCTTGGATTCTGCGAACACAGATACGCAGTATTTT. It yields the protein CASSLDSANTDTQYF.

This sequence joins TRBV5-5 and TRBJ1-2; 10 bases align to TRBD1. The V gene's germline CDR1 is SGHKS and CDR2 YYEKEE (reference sequence). J was trimmed by 4 bases and V by 6 bases; bases with no gene match: 15. CDR3 length: 17 residues. The CDR3 bases are TGTGCCAGCACCCAGTCCGGGACAGGGGTCAAGTTCTATGGCTACACCTTC. This encodes CASTQSGTGVKFYGYTF.

V usage is TRBV18 and J usage is TRBJ2-5; 7 bases match TRBD2. The CDR3 is 15 amino acids. Losses at the gene ends were 1 base for V and 2 bases for J; bases not matched to a gene: 4. Germline CDR1 is KGHSH and CDR2 is LQKENI. The CDR3 protein is CASSPRSAGQETQYF. The CDR3 DNA reads as TGTGCCAGCTCACCACGATCAGCGGGACAAGAGACCCAGTACTTC. The variable domain in full, with the rest retrieved from reference TRBV18 and TRBJ2-5, is NAGVMQNPRHLVRRRGQEARLRCSPMKGHSHVYWYRQLPEEGLKFMVYLQKENIIDESGMPKERFSAEFPKEGPSILRIQQVVRGDSAAYFCASSPRSAGQETQYFGPGTRLLVL.

The chain uses TRBV19 and TRBJ1-1, with no clear D. With 0 bases removed from V and 1 base from J, the gap between germline ends came to 6 bases. The CDR3 runs 14 residues. Germline CDR1 and CDR2: LNHDA and SQIVND (reference sequence). CDR3 sequence (DNA): TGTGCCAGTAGTATAGATACACCGAACACTGAAGCTTTCTTT. Its protein is CASSIDTPNTEAFF.

The rearrangement joins TRBV7-2 to TRBJ1-2, with TRBD1 matching over 8 bases. Trimming took 4 bases from V and 8 from J; bases not matched to a gene: 9. CDR3 length equals 14 residues. CDR1 is SGHTA and CDR2 is FQGNSA in the germline V gene. The CDR3 DNA reads TGTGCCAGCAGCTCGAGACAGGGGTCGGGAGGCTACACCTTC. Amino acids: CASSSRQGSGGYTF.

The chain joins TRBV4-1 to TRBJ2-1, with TRBD1 matching over 8 bases. This CDR3 has 18 amino acids. V lost 0 bases and J lost 7; bases outside the gene matches: 14. CDR1 MGHRA and CDR2 YSYEKL come from the germline V gene. The CDR3 loop reads CASSQDALAGGFGNEQFF. For the CDR3, the DNA is TGCGCCAGCAGCCAAGATGCCCTGGCAGGGGGCTTCGGTAATGAGCAGTTCTTC.

The chain combines TRBV10-1 with TRBJ2-1; 16 bases are shared with TRBD2. The CDR3 consists of 19 residues. Germline V lookup: CDR1 WNHNN, CDR2 SYGVQD (reference sequence). V lost 5 bases to trimming and J lost 1 base; unmatched junction nucleotides: 8. The CDR3 coding sequence is TGCGCCAGCAGTCAGGGGACTAGCGGGAGGGCCAGGTCCTACAATGAGCAGTTCTTC. It codes for CASSQGTSGRARSYNEQFF.

In its sample, this clone was seen once. The V call is TRBV14, the J call TRBJ2-3; 9 nucleotides line up with TRBD2. Germline V gene lookup returns CDR1 SGHDN and CDR2 FVKESK. The CDR3 spans 14 residues. The trim removed 9 bases at V and 0 bases at J, leaving 4 bases unmatched. CDR3 residues: CASRTSGSTDTQYF. The CDR3, as DNA: TGTGCCAGTCGTACTAGCGGGAGCACAGATACGCAGTATTTT. The complete variable domain, with remaining parts taken from reference TRBV14 and TRBJ2-3, reads EAGVTQFPSHSVIEKGQTVTLRCDPISGHDNLYWYRRVMGKEIKFLLHFVKESKQDESGMPNNRFLAERTGGTYSTLKVQPAELEDSGVYFCASRTSGSTDTQYFGPGTRLTVL.

This clone was detected only once. One junction end does not reproduce the germline sequence, and a read error may be involved. The J gene is TRBJ1-2, the V gene TRBV29-1; D is perhaps TRBD1 (5 bases). CDR1 is SQVTM, CDR2 ANQGSEA, per germline. This CDR3 region has 12 residues. Written as DNA, the CDR3 is TGCAGCGCTGAACAGGCTAACTATGGCTACACCTTC. The encoded protein is CSAEQANYGYTF.

The rearrangement uses TRBV7-6 and TRBJ1-1; possibly TRBD1 for D (6 bases). V was cut by 7 bases and J by 0 bases, with 21 bases left in between. The CDR3 contains 17 residues. Germline lookup yields CDR1 SGHVS and CDR2 FNYEAQ. The CDR3 here is CASINTAGGGLNTEAFF. CDR3 nucleotides: TGTGCCAGCATCAATACGGCGGGGGGCGGCCTGAACACTGAAGCTTTCTTT. Full variable domain (missing parts from reference TRBV7-6 and TRBJ1-1): GAGVSQSPRYKVTKRGQDVALRCDPISGHVSLYWYRQALGQGPEFLTYFNYEAQQDKSGLPNDRFSAERPEGSISTLTIQRTEQRDSAMYRCASINTAGGGLNTEAFFGQGTRLTVV.

In regard to this clone: Sequence at one end of the junction differs from germline and may be a read error. The sample contains more than one DNA sequence encoding this CDR3. The chain couples TRBV27 to TRBJ2-4; 9 bases align to TRBD2. This CDR3 spans 17 amino acids. Germline CDR1 and CDR2: MNHEY and SMNVEV (reference sequence). DNA of the CDR3: TGTGCCAGCAGCTCCGTGACTAGCGGAAATTGGGTAAACATTCAGTATTTC. This sequence encodes CASSSVTSGNWVNIQYF.